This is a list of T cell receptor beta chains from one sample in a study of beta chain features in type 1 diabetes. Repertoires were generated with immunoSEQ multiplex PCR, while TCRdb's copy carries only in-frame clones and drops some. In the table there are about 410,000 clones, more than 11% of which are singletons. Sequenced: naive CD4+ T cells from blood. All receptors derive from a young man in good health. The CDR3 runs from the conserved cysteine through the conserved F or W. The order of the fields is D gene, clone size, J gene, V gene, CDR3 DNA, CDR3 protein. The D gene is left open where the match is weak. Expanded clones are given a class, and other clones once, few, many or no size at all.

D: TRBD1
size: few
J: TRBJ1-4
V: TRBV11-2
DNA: TGTGCCAGCAGCCGGGACAGGTTTAATGAAAAACTGTTTTTT
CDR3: CASSRDRFNEKLFF

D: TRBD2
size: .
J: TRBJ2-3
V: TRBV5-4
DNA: TGTGCCAGCAGCCTACGACTAGCGGGGGAGGTAGATACGCAGTATTTT
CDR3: CASSLRLAGEVDTQYF

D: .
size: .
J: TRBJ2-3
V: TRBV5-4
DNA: TGTGCCAGCAGCTTGGTCCCGATGGGTACAGATACGCAGTATTTT
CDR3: CASSLVPMGTDTQYF

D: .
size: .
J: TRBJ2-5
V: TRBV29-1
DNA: TGCAGCGTGCAAGAAAACCAAGAGACCCAGTACTTC
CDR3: CSVQENQETQYF

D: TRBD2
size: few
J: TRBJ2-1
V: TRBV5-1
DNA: TGCGCCAGCAGCCCAAATAGCGGGGTCAATGAGCAGTTCTTC
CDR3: CASSPNSGVNEQFF

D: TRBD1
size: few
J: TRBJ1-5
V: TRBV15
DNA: TGTGCCACCAGCGAGGGGGACAGCCGTTGGTCCCAGCATTTT
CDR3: CATSEGDSRWSQHF

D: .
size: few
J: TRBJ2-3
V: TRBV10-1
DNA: TGCGCCAGCAGTGAGCCGATAGATACGCAGTATTTT
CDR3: CASSEPIDTQYF

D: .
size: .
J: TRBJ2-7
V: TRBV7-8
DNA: TGTGCCAGCAGCTACGGACGCTGGATGCCCTACGAGCAGTACTTC
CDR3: CASSYGRWMPYEQYF

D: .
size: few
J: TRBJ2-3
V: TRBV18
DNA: TGTGCCAGCTCAGCACAGGCCACAGATACGCAGTATTTT
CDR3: CASSAQATDTQYF

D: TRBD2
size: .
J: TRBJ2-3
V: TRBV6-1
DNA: TGTGCCAGCAGGGGGACTAGCGGATACACAGATACGCAGTATTTT
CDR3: CASRGTSGYTDTQYF

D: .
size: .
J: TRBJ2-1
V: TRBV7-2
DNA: TGTGCCAGCAGCCACTCGTCTCACAATGAGCAGTTCTTC
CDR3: CASSHSSHNEQFF

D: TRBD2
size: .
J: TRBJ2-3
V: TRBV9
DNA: TGTGCCAGCAGCCCCGGGACTAGCGCAGATACGCAGTATTTT
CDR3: CASSPGTSADTQYF

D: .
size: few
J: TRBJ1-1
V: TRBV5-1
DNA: TGCGCCAGCAGCTTGGCCATTGGTAGGCAAACTGAAGCTTTCTTT
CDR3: CASSLAIGRQTEAFF

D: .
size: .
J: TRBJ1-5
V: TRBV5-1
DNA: TGCGCCAGCAGCTTGGGGGCAGATCAGCCCCAGCATTTT
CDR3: CASSLGADQPQHF

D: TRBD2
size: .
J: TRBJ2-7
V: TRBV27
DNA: TGTGCCAGCAGTTTCTTGCGGGGGGGCCTTTCCCCCACCTCCTACGAGCAGTACTTC
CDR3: CASSFLRGGLSPTSYEQYF

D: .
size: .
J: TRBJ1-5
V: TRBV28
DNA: TGTGCCAGCGCCAGGGGTGTCAGTCAGCCCCAGCATTTT
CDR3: CASARGVSQPQHF

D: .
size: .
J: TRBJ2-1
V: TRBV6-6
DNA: TGTGCCAGCAGTTACGAGTGGAATGAGCAGTTCTTC
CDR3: CASSYEWNEQFF

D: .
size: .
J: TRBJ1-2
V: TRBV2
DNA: TGTGCCAGCAGTGGTGGCTACACCTTC
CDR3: CASSGGYTF

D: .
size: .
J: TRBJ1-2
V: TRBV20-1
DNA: TGCAGTGCTCCTCATCTGGGTTACACCTTC
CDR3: CSAPHLGYTF

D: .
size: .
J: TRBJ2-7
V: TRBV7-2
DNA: TGTGCCAGCAGCCCGTGGGCGGGCGAGCAGTACTTC
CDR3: CASSPWAGEQYF

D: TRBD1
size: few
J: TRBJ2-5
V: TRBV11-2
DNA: TGTGCCAGCAGTCCGGGACAGGGACAGACCCAGTACTTC
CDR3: CASSPGQGQTQYF

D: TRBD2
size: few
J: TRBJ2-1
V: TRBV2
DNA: TGTGCCAGCGTCCCGGGACTAGCGGCCACAAGCCCCTACAATGAGCAGTTCTTC
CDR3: CASVPGLAATSPYNEQFF

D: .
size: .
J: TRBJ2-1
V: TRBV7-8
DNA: TGTGCCAGCAGCTTAAGAGGAAGCTCCTACAATGAGCAGTTCTTC
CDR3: CASSLRGSSYNEQFF

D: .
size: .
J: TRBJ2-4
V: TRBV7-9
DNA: TGTGCCAGCAGCTCGTACACCGGACTCACTCAGTACTTC
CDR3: CASSSYTGLTQYF

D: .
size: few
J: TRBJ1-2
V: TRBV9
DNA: TGTGCCAGCAGCGTAGATAACTATGGCTACACCTTC
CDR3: CASSVDNYGYTF

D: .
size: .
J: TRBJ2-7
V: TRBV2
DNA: TGTGCCAGCGGTCGGGGCAGACTCTACGAGCAGTACTTC
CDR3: CASGRGRLYEQYF

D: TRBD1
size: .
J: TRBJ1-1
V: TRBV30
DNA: TGTGCCTGGACGCCGGGACAGCCTGAAGCTTTCTTT
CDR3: CAWTPGQPEAFF

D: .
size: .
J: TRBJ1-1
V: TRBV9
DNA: TGTGCCAGCAGCGTAGACACCAAGACTGAAGCTTTCTTT
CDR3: CASSVDTKTEAFF

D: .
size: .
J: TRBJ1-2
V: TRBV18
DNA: TGTGCCAGCTCACCCGGGATCGTGGGTGGCTACACCTTC
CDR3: CASSPGIVGGYTF

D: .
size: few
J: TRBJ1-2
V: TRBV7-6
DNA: TGTGCCAGCAGCTTAGGACCGGCCACCTCACCGGAGGGCTACACCTTC
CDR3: CASSLGPATSPEGYTF

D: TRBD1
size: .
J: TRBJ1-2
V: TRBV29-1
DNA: TGCAGCGTTGAAGACGGGACAGCCTCTAACTATGGCTACACCTTC
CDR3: CSVEDGTASNYGYTF

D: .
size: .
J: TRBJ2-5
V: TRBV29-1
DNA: TGCAGCGTTGAAGAGTACCAAGAGACCCAGTACTTC
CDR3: CSVEEYQETQYF

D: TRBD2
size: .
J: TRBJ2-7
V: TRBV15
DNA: TGTGCCACCAGCAGAGAGGGACTAGCGGGTGGGTACGAGCAGTACTTC
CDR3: CATSREGLAGGYEQYF

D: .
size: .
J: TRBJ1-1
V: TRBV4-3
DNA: TGCGCCAGCAGCCGAATACAGAACACTGAAGCTTTCTTT
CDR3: CASSRIQNTEAFF

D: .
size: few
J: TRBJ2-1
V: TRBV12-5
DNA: TGTGCTAGTGGTTTGAGATACTGGTCTAGCGACTACAATGAGCAGTTCTTC
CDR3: CASGLRYWSSDYNEQFF

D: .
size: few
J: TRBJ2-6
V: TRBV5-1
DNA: TGCGCCAGCAGCTTACTTTCCGGGACACCGTCTGGGGCCAACGTCCTGACTTTC
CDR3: CASSLLSGTPSGANVLTF

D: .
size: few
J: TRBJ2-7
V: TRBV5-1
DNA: TGCGCCAGCAGCTTTAGTCAGGTCACTTCCTACGAGCAGTACTTC
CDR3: CASSFSQVTSYEQYF

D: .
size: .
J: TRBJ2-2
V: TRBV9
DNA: TGTGCCAGCAGCGTAGGTTGGGGCCCCGGGGAGCTGTTTTTT
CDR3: CASSVGWGPGELFF

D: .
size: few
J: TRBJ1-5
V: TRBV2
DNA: TGTGCCAGCAGTGACGGGCAGGGAGGACAGCCCCAGCATTTT
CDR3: CASSDGQGGQPQHF